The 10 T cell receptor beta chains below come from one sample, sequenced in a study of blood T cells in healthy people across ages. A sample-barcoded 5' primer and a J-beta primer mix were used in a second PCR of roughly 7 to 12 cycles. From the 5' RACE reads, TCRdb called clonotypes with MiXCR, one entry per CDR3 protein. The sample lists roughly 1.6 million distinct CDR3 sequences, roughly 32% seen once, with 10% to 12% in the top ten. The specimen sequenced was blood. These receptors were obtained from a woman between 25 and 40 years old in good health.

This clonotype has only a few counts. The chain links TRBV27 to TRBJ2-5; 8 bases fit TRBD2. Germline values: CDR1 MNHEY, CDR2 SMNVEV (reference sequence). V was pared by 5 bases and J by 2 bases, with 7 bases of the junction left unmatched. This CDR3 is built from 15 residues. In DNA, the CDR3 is TGTGCCAGCAGTCCGGGGGGACTAGGACAAGAGACCCAGTACTTC. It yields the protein CASSPGGLGQETQYF.

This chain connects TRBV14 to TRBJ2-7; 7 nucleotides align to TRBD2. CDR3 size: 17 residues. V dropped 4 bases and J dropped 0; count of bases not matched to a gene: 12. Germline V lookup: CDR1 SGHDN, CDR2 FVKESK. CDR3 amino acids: CASSRNSGGKSSYEQYF. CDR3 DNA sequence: TGTGCCAGCAGCCGTAATTCGGGAGGAAAGAGCTCCTACGAGCAGTACTTC.

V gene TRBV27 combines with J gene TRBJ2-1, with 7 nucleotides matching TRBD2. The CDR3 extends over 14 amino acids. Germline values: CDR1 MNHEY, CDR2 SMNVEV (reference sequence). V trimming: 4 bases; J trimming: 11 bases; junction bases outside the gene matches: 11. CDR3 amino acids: CASSWNGTIIQQFF. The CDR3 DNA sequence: TGTGCCAGCAGTTGGAATGGGACTATTATACAGCAGTTCTTC.

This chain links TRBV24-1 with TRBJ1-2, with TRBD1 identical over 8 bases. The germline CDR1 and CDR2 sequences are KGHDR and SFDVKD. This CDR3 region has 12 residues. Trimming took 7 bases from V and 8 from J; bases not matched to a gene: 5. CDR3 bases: TGTGCCACCAGGGACAGGGCGGAGGGCTACACCTTC. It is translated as CATRDRAEGYTF.

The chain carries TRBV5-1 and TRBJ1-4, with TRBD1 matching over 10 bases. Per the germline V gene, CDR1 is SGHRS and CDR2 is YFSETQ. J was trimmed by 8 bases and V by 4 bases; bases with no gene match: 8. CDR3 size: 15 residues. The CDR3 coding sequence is TGCGCCAGCAGCACGGGACAGGGGCGCGGGGAAAAACTGTTTTTT. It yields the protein CASSTGQGRGEKLFF.

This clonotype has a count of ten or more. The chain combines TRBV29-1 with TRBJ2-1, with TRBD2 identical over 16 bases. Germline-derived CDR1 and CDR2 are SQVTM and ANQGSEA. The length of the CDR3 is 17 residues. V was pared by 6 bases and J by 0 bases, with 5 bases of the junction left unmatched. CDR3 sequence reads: CSVSGLAGGSSYNEQFF. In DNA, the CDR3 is TGCAGCGTCTCGGGACTAGCGGGAGGGAGCTCCTACAATGAGCAGTTCTTC.

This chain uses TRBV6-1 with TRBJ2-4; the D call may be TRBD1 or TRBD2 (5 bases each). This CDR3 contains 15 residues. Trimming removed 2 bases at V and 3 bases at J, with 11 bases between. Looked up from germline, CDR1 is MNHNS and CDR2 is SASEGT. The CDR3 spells CASSELGADKNIQYF. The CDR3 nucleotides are TGTGCCAGCAGTGAACTCGGGGCGGACAAAAACATTCAGTACTTC.

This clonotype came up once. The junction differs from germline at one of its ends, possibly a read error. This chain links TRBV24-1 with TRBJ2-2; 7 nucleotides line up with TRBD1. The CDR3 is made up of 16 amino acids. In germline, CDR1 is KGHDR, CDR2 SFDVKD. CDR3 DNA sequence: TGTGCCACCAGTGGTTTGCGGGCAGGGGGCACCGGGGAGCTGTTTTTT. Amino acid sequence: CATSGLRAGGTGELFF.

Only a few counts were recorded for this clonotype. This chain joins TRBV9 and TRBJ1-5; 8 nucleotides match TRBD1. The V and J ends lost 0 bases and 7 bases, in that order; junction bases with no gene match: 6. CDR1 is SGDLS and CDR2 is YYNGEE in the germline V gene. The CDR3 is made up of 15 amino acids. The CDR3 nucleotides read TGTGCCAGCAGCGTAGGGCAGGGGGCAGGGCAGCCCCAGCATTTT. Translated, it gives CASSVGQGAGQPQHF.

The CDR3 sequence: CASSQGPFTLTSGGRYEQYF. The CDR3 DNA follows: TGTGCCAGCAGCCAAGGACCATTTACCCTCACTAGCGGGGGGCGGTACGAGCAGTACTTC. The chain combines TRBV4-2 with TRBJ2-7; 12 nucleotides agree with TRBD2. The CDR3 totals 20 residues. V dropped 1 base and J dropped 4; count of bases not matched to a gene: 17. Germline V lookup: CDR1 LGHNA, CDR2 YNFKEQ.